The 25 T cell receptor beta chains presented below share a single source sample, sequenced in a study of blood T cell repertoires in COVID-19. The protocol was immunoSEQ multiplex PCR, while the TCRdb copy is restricted to in-frame clones and leaves out a portion. The sample holds more than 200,000 clones; 86% are singletons and the top ten take approximately 1.7%. Sample: PBMCs or T cells enriched from blood (not recorded which). All receptors come from a man aged 40-50 years who had recovered from COVID-19.

The chain is built from TRBV12-5 and TRBJ1-6; D possibly corresponds to TRBD1 (5 bases). The CDR3 is 14 amino acids. The V and J ends lost 6 bases and 10 bases respectively, with 16 bases between them. Germline lookup yields CDR1 LGHNT and CDR2 FRNRAP. The CDR3: CASGGDGGRSPLHF. DNA for the CDR3: TGTGCTAGTGGGGGCGATGGGGGGAGGTCACCCCTCCACTTT. Drawing the rest from reference TRBV12-5 and TRBJ1-6, the complete variable domain is DARVTQTPRHKVTEMGQEVTMRCQPILGHNTVFWYRQTMMQGLELLAYFRNRAPLDDSGMPKDRFSAEMPDATLATLKIQPSEPRDSAVYFCASGGDGGRSPLHFGNGTRLTVT.

The chain carries TRBV24-1 and TRBJ1-2; D perhaps matches TRBD1 (6 bases). Looked up from germline, CDR1 is KGHDR and CDR2 is SFDVKD. V was shortened by 3 bases and J by 7 bases, with 11 bases between the two germline ends. This CDR3 is 13 amino acids long. In DNA form, the CDR3 reads TGTGCCACCAGTGATGAGAGGGGGGGTGGCTACACCTTC. Amino acids: CATSDERGGGYTF.

A single count supports this clone. V gene TRBV28 combines with J gene TRBJ2-5; 7 bases align to TRBD1. V lost 6 bases, J lost 4 bases, and 14 bases stayed unmatched. The CDR3 loop spans 16 amino acids. Germline lookup yields CDR1 MDHEN and CDR2 SYDVKM. CDR3 protein: CASRNRDRHYPETQYF. The CDR3 DNA follows: TGTGCCAGCAGGAACCGGGACAGACATTATCCAGAGACCCAGTACTTC.

The chain has TRBV2 and TRBJ1-5, with 8 bases that match TRBD1. The ends lost 11 bases at V and 8 bases at J; junction bases unmatched: 11. The CDR3 spans 13 residues. Per germline, CDR1 SNHLY and CDR2 FYNNEI. The CDR3 DNA reads as TGTGCCCACGCCAGGGGGCGCCGGGAGCCCCAGCATTTT. Its protein product is CAHARGRREPQHF.

The chain combines TRBV24-1 with TRBJ2-1; D is possibly TRBD2 (5 bases). V gave up 9 bases and J gave up 4 bases, with 18 bases separating them. Per germline, CDR1 KGHDR and CDR2 SFDVKD. This CDR3 has 15 residues. The CDR3, as DNA: TGTGCCACCGGCGAGGGTCCGCTCGGGTACAATGAGCAGTTCTTC. This translates into CATGEGPLGYNEQFF.

This sequence joins TRBV7-2 and TRBJ2-7; D call uncertain. Germline V CDR1 and CDR2: SGHTA, FQGNSA. This CDR3 is 16 amino acids long. Trimming cost V 9 bases and J 2 bases, with 23 bases left between them. The CDR3 coding sequence is TGTGCCAGTAATACTGCCATCCCCGGTGGTACCTACGAGCAGTACTTC. Translating it yields CASNTAIPGGTYEQYF.

CDR3 sequence (DNA): TGTGCCAGCAGTCAAAGGACAGGGGGCGTTGGCTACACCTTC. Protein: CASSQRTGGVGYTF. V usage is TRBV25-1 and J usage is TRBJ1-2; TRBD1 matches at 11 bases. CDR1 is MGHDK, CDR2 SYGVNS, per germline. This CDR3 is 14 amino acids long. V lost 5 bases to trimming and J lost 7 bases; unmatched junction nucleotides: 6.

This sequence joins TRBV6-6 and TRBJ1-1, with 11 bases lining up with TRBD1. The CDR3 loop spans 15 amino acids. The ends lost 7 bases at V and 3 bases at J; junction bases unmatched: 7. Germline values: CDR1 MNHNY, CDR2 SVGAGI (reference sequence). As DNA, the CDR3 is TGTGCCAGCAAGAAGGGACAGGGGGGCCACACTGAAGCTTTCTTT. This encodes CASKKGQGGHTEAFF.

DNA for the CDR3: TGTGCCAGCAGCCCCCTTACAGGCGGAGCTAACTATGGCTACACCTTC. Amino acids: CASSPLTGGANYGYTF. The chain joins TRBV6-2 or TRBV6-3 to TRBJ1-2; a possible D gene is TRBD1 (5 bases). This CDR3 region has 16 residues. CDR1 MNHEY and CDR2 SVGEGT come from the germline V gene. Trimming took 6 bases from V and 0 from J, leaving 17 bases between them.

The chain joins TRBV7-6 to TRBJ2-1; 11 nucleotides line up with TRBD2. Germline trimming cut 5 bases from V and 9 bases from J; bases unmatched to any gene: 15. Germline CDR1 reads SGHVS; CDR2 reads FNYEAQ. The CDR3 has 17 amino acids. CDR3 coding DNA: TGTGCCAGCAGCCAATTAGGGGCGCTAGCGGGAGGCATTGAGCAGTTCTTC. It codes for CASSQLGALAGGIEQFF. The full variable domain, rest sourced from reference TRBV7-6 and TRBJ2-1, is GAGVSQSPRYKVTKRGQDVALRCDPISGHVSLYWYRQALGQGPEFLTYFNYEAQQDKSGLPNDRFSAERPEGSISTLTIQRTEQRDSAMYRCASSQLGALAGGIEQFFGPGTRLTVL.

The chain employs TRBV7-3 and TRBJ2-1; D is unclear. CDR1 is SGHTA and CDR2 is FQGTGA in the germline V gene. V was clipped by 4 bases and J by 5 bases, with 15 bases between them. CDR3 length equals 15 residues. CDR3 sequence (DNA): TGTGCCAGCAGCTCCAACAGACAAAAGGACAATGAGCAGTTCTTC. This translates into CASSSNRQKDNEQFF.

V is TRBV7-8 and J is TRBJ1-1; D gene ambiguous. Germline V gene sequence: CDR1 SGHVS, CDR2 FQNEAQ. The CDR3 is 11 amino acids. The V end was cut by 3 bases, the J end by 5 bases, with 4 bases between. Here the CDR3 DNA reads TGTGCCAGCAGCTTCAGTACTGAAGCTTTCTTT. As protein: CASSFSTEAFF.

This chain uses TRBV3-1 (or the pseudogene TRBV3-2) with TRBJ2-7; the D gene is possibly TRBD1 (6 bases). Between the trimmed V and J ends, which lost 0 bases and 3 bases, there was a span of 12 bases. Germline V gene sequence: CDR1 LGHDT, CDR2 YNNKEL (reference sequence). The CDR3 totals 15 residues. The CDR3 DNA sequence: TGTGCCAGCAGCCAAGAATCCCTGACAGGCTACGAGCAGTACTTC. Translation gives CASSQESLTGYEQYF.

V usage is TRBV3-1 (or the pseudogene TRBV3-2) and J usage is TRBJ2-3; the match to TRBD1 covers 10 bases. The CDR3 sequence is 20 residues long. From germline, CDR1 is LGHDT and CDR2 YNNKEL (reference sequence). V was clipped by 3 bases and J by 3 bases; unmatched bases: 18. CDR3 in DNA: TGTGCCAGCAGCCAGAGAGGGACAGGGGCCGCTACAACACGGACAGATACGCAGTATTTT. This gives the protein CASSQRGTGAATTRTDTQYF.

The chain carries TRBV4-2 and TRBJ2-1; possible D gene TRBD1, 6 bases. The V end lost 4 bases, the J end lost 2 bases, and 15 bases lay between the germline ends. Germline V gene lookup returns CDR1 LGHNA and CDR2 YNFKEQ. The CDR3 has 16 amino acids. In DNA, the CDR3 is TGTGCCAGCAGCCGATTGACAGGAACAACCTACAATGAGCAGTTCTTC. Translating gives CASSRLTGTTYNEQFF.

This clone has a single count. The chain joins TRBV5-4 to TRBJ2-3, with TRBD1 identical over 9 bases. J gave up 2 bases and V 4 bases, and 5 bases lay outside the gene matches. The germline CDR1 and CDR2 sequences are SGHNT and YYREEE (reference sequence). The CDR3 sequence is 15 residues long. The CDR3 spells CASSGGQGPTDTQYF. For the CDR3, the DNA is TGTGCCAGCAGCGGGGGACAGGGCCCCACAGATACGCAGTATTTT. Full variable domain (remainder filled in from reference TRBV5-4 and TRBJ2-3): ETGVTQSPTHLIKTRGQQVTLRCSSQSGHNTVSWYQQALGQGPQFIFQYYREEENGRGNFPPRFSGLQFPNYSSELNVNALELDDSALYLCASSGGQGPTDTQYFGPGTRLTVL.

This clone was counted between two and nine times. This chain joins TRBV6-5 and TRBJ2-7, with D possibly being TRBD2 (6 bases). The V gene's germline CDR1 is MNHEY and CDR2 SVGAGI. The V end was cut by 0 bases, the J end by 6 bases, with 9 bases between. The CDR3 sequence is 13 residues long. For the CDR3, the DNA is TGTGCCAGCAGTTACTCGGGGGGTAGCGAGCAGTACTTC. It codes for CASSYSGGSEQYF.

The chain uses TRBV6-6 and TRBJ2-7; tentative D call: TRBD2 (5 bases). Germline values: CDR1 MNHNY, CDR2 SVGAGI (reference sequence). The CDR3 consists of 10 residues. V lost 8 bases and J lost 6, with 8 bases in between. DNA for the CDR3: TGTGCCAGCGGAGGTCCCGAGCAGTACTTC. Its protein product is CASGGPEQYF.

The V call is TRBV2, the J call TRBJ2-5; the match to TRBD2 covers 7 bases. CDR3 length: 14 residues. J was trimmed by 7 bases and V by 9 bases; bases with no gene match: 14. CDR1 and CDR2 (germline): SNHLY, FYNNEI. In nucleotides, the CDR3 is TGTGCCAGTCTAAGTTTCCGGGAGGAGCGGACCCAGTACTTC. This codes for CASLSFREERTQYF.

In this sample, this clone turned up many times. The V gene is TRBV5-1, the J gene TRBJ2-2; TRBD1 matches 10 bases. V trimming: 7 bases; J trimming: 2 bases; junction bases outside the gene matches: 8. The CDR3 length is 16 residues. Germline CDR1 is SGHRS and CDR2 is YFSETQ. As DNA, the CDR3 is TGCGCCAGCGGAAAGACAGGGGGCGCCAACACCGGGGAGCTGTTTTTT. Its translation is CASGKTGGANTGELFF.

The J gene is TRBJ2-5, the V gene TRBV27, with 12 bases that match TRBD1. Germline values: CDR1 MNHEY, CDR2 SMNVEV (reference sequence). The ends lost 5 bases at V and 2 bases at J; junction bases unmatched: 6. The CDR3 runs 16 residues. The CDR3: CASSKGTGGGQETQYF. The CDR3, as DNA: TGTGCCAGCAGTAAAGGGACAGGGGGCGGGCAAGAGACCCAGTACTTC.

V usage is TRBV5-1 and J usage is TRBJ2-2, with D unclear. The CDR3 consists of 18 residues. Germline lookup yields CDR1 SGHRS and CDR2 YFSETQ. V lost 0 bases to trimming and J lost 5 bases, with 20 bases between them. The CDR3 coding sequence is TGCGCCAGCAGCTTGGCAGCTACTACCCTATCTCCAACCGGGGAGCTGTTTTTT. Translating gives CASSLAATTLSPTGELFF.

This clone appeared once. The gene calls are TRBV30 and TRBJ2-7; 12 nucleotides align to TRBD2. V was clipped by 1 base and J by 9 bases; unmatched bases: 10. CDR3 length: 15 amino acids. Germline V lookup: CDR1 GTSNPN, CDR2 SVGIG (reference sequence). The CDR3 sequence is CAWSGNPSGGAPQYF. CDR3 nucleotides: TGTGCCTGGAGTGGGAATCCTAGCGGGGGGGCACCGCAGTACTTC.

About this clone itself: The sample holds other DNA sequences that translate to the same CDR3. V and J are TRBV7-2 and TRBJ2-3; 9 bases match TRBD2. Germline V gene lookup returns CDR1 SGHTA and CDR2 FQGNSA. V was pared by 1 base and J by 5 bases, with 10 bases of the junction left unmatched. This CDR3 contains 17 residues. The CDR3 coding sequence is TGTGCCAGCAGCTTAGGGGGCGCGGGGGGGCTTGGAGATACGCAGTATTTT. Translated: CASSLGGAGGLGDTQYF. Drawing the rest from reference TRBV7-2 and TRBJ2-3, the complete variable domain is GAGVSQSPSNKVTEKGKDVELRCDPISGHTALYWYRQSLGQGLEFLIYFQGNSAPDKSGLPSDRFSAERTGGSVSTLTIQRTQQEDSAVYLCASSLGGAGGLGDTQYFGPGTRLTVL.

This chain links TRBV28 with TRBJ1-6; 8 bases match TRBD1. J was trimmed by 7 bases and V by 2 bases; bases with no gene match: 10. This CDR3 region has 17 residues. The germline gives CDR1 MDHEN, CDR2 SYDVKM. CDR3 amino acids: CASSLPRGQGDNSPLHF. CDR3 sequence (DNA): TGTGCCAGCAGTTTACCTAGAGGACAGGGAGACAATTCACCCCTCCACTTT.